These T cell receptor beta chains were read from a single sample in a study of identical twins. One entry per CDR3 protein, called by TCRdb with MiXCR from the 5' RACE reads. The sample yields about 340,000 distinct CDR3 sequences, 9% to 10% seen once. The sequenced material came from naive T cells sorted from blood. The receptors come from a woman aged 45-60 years in good health. Both conserved end residues are part of each CDR3. Fields, in order: D gene, J gene, V gene, clone size, CDR3 protein, CDR3 DNA. A D gene is named only where the DNA matches it firmly. For some rows the clone size is stated as once, few or many, or as a class when expanded; others skip it.

-	TRBJ2-2	TRBV25-1	many	CASSELGTGELFF	TGTGCCAGCAGTGAACTGGGAACCGGGGAGCTGTTTTTT
-	TRBJ2-2	TRBV11-2	many	CASSLVRGTGELFF	TGTGCCAGCAGCTTAGTTAGGGGCACCGGGGAGCTGTTTTTT
-	TRBJ2-5	TRBV11-3	-	CASSLRVWETQYF	TGTGCCAGCAGCTTACGGGTCTGGGAGACCCAGTACTTC
TRBD1	TRBJ2-1	TRBV12-3/TRBV12-4	few	CASRAGTGLNEQFF	TGTGCCAGCAGGGCCGGGACAGGGTTAAATGAGCAGTTCTTC
-	TRBJ1-5	TRBV5-8	many	CASSLETNQPQHF	TGTGCCAGCAGCTTGGAGACAAATCAGCCCCAGCATTTT
-	TRBJ1-4	TRBV25-1	many	CASSEYGGAGEKLFF	TGTGCCAGCAGTGAATACGGGGGCGCGGGTGAAAAACTGTTTTTT
-	TRBJ2-3	TRBV29-1	-	CSVGRLGAADTQYF	TGCAGCGTTGGGAGGCTTGGGGCTGCAGATACGCAGTATTTT
-	TRBJ1-5	TRBV5-6	many	CASSLGQVNQPQHF	TGTGCCAGCAGCTTGGGACAGGTCAATCAGCCCCAGCATTTT
-	TRBJ2-3	TRBV5-1	-	CASSLLGNPRDTQYF	TGCGCCAGCAGCTTGCTAGGGAACCCTCGGGATACGCAGTATTTT
-	TRBJ2-1	TRBV7-8	-	CASSLLVTLSSYNEQFF	TGTGCCAGCAGCTTGTTGGTTACCCTAAGCTCCTACAATGAGCAGTTCTTC
TRBD1	TRBJ2-5	TRBV4-1	-	CASSLVPGTGGPKTQYF	TGCGCCAGCAGCCTCGTCCCCGGGACAGGGGGCCCAAAGACCCAGTACTTC
-	TRBJ2-1	TRBV20-1	-	CSAREPGSRPDEQFF	TGCAGTGCTAGAGAGCCGGGAAGCCGGCCCGATGAGCAGTTCTTC
TRBD1	TRBJ2-3	TRBV5-1	once	CASSGQDRAQGDTQYF	TGCGCCAGCAGCGGCCAAGACAGGGCACAAGGAGATACGCAGTATTTT
TRBD2	TRBJ2-7	TRBV4-1	few	CASSHDRLAGSYEQYF	TGCGCCAGCAGCCACGACCGACTAGCGGGATCCTACGAGCAGTACTTC
-	TRBJ2-1	TRBV20-1	few	CSAKRSVGSHEQFF	TGCAGTGCTAAGCGGAGCGTTGGCTCCCATGAGCAGTTCTTC
-	TRBJ2-2	TRBV4-1	few	CASSQVDMGFLTGELFF	TGCGCCAGCAGCCAAGTGGACATGGGTTTTCTCACCGGGGAGCTGTTTTTT
-	TRBJ2-7	TRBV27	many	CASSYTATSYEQYF	TGTGCCAGCAGTTATACAGCGACCTCCTACGAGCAGTACTTC
-	TRBJ2-1	TRBV3-1	-	CASSQELGRPRQFF	TGTGCCAGCAGCCAAGAATTAGGCCGCCCTCGACAGTTCTTC
TRBD1	TRBJ1-2	TRBV18	few	CASRTGGDPLYGYTF	TGTGCCAGCCGGACAGGGGGCGACCCCCTCTATGGCTACACCTTC
TRBD1	TRBJ2-2	TRBV29-1	few	CSVVQGAGELFF	TGCAGCGTTGTACAGGGGGCCGGGGAGCTGTTTTTT
TRBD2	TRBJ2-3	TRBV29-1	many	CSVSLAGADTQYF	TGCAGCGTTTCGCTAGCGGGAGCTGATACGCAGTATTTT
TRBD2	TRBJ2-3	TRBV7-9	-	CASSELAYTDTQYF	TGTGCCAGCAGCGAACTAGCGTACACAGATACGCAGTATTTT
-	TRBJ2-2	TRBV20-1	-	CSAETGEYTGELFF	TGCAGTGCTGAAACGGGGGAATACACCGGGGAGCTGTTTTTT
-	TRBJ1-4	TRBV15	few	CATSRDQIRTNEKLFF	TGTGCCACCAGCAGAGATCAGATTAGAACTAATGAAAAACTGTTTTTT
TRBD2	TRBJ2-1	TRBV25-1	-	CASRIAGTYNEQFF	TGTGCCAGCAGAATAGCGGGTACCTACAATGAGCAGTTCTTC
TRBD2	TRBJ2-5	TRBV6-1	few	CASSEATSGTLPETQYF	TGTGCCAGCAGTGAAGCGACTAGCGGGACCCTCCCAGAGACCCAGTACTTC
-	TRBJ2-6	TRBV2	-	CASSEGGPGANVLTF	TGTGCCAGCTCAGAGGGGGGGCCTGGGGCCAACGTCCTGACTTTC
-	TRBJ2-1	TRBV29-1	many	CSVRAGNGISFNEQFF	TGCAGCGTTCGGGCGGGGAATGGTATTTCTTTCAATGAGCAGTTCTTC
-	TRBJ2-5	TRBV20-1	-	CSARGQQGRSQETQYF	TGCAGTGCTAGAGGCCAACAGGGCCGGAGCCAAGAGACCCAGTACTTC
TRBD2	TRBJ2-1	TRBV6-6	many	CASSWGLAVNNEQFF	TGTGCCAGCAGTTGGGGACTAGCGGTTAACAATGAGCAGTTCTTC
TRBD1	TRBJ2-3	TRBV5-1	few	CASSGLTGQLNTDTQYF	TGCGCCAGCAGTGGACTTACGGGACAGCTTAACACAGATACGCAGTATTTT
TRBD2	TRBJ2-1	TRBV7-3	-	CASSPRDLAGGFYNEQFF	TGTGCCAGCAGCCCAAGAGATTTAGCGGGGGGGTTCTACAATGAGCAGTTCTTC
TRBD2	TRBJ2-3	TRBV5-1	few	CASQAGGRTDTQYF	TGCGCCAGCCAAGCGGGAGGGCGCACAGATACGCAGTATTTT
TRBD1	TRBJ1-5	TRBV20-1	-	CSASGTGGRQPQHF	TGCAGTGCATCCGGGACAGGGGGCCGACAGCCCCAGCATTTT
-	TRBJ1-1	TRBV4-1	many	CASSQEIGGEAFF	TGCGCCAGCAGCCAAGAAATAGGCGGTGAAGCTTTCTTT
TRBD1	TRBJ2-1	TRBV7-9	few	CASSLDLRQGSGDEQFF	TGTGCCAGCAGCTTAGACCTCAGACAGGGATCCGGGGATGAGCAGTTCTTC
-	TRBJ1-1	TRBV2	-	CASSENQNTEAFF	TGTGCCAGCAGTGAAAACCAGAACACTGAAGCTTTCTTT
-	TRBJ2-3	TRBV20-1	many	CSATLVTSTDTQYF	TGCAGTGCAACACTAGTTACTAGCACAGATACGCAGTATTTT
-	TRBJ2-1	TRBV5-4	few	CASSLDPLAGEFF	TGTGCCAGCAGCTTGGACCCACTAGCAGGAGAGTTCTTC
TRBD1	TRBJ1-2	TRBV19	few	CASTTDRAYGYTF	TGTGCCAGTACGACGGACAGGGCCTATGGCTACACCTTC
-	TRBJ2-5	TRBV2	-	CASSSRVTGATQYF	TGTGCCAGCAGCTCCAGGGTAACCGGGGCGACCCAGTACTTC
-	TRBJ1-1	TRBV12-5	many	CASGLVEGDTEAFF	TGTGCTAGTGGTTTGGTAGAAGGGGACACTGAAGCTTTCTTT
-	TRBJ1-1	TRBV28	few	CASRDGVSFFTEAFF	TGTGCCAGCAGGGACGGGGTTTCTTTCTTCACTGAAGCTTTCTTT
TRBD2	TRBJ2-2	TRBV27	-	CASSILAGGSGELFF	TGTGCCAGCAGTATTCTAGCGGGAGGCTCCGGGGAGCTGTTTTTT
TRBD2	TRBJ2-7	TRBV5-1	few	CASSTGLAGGRDEQYF	TGCGCCAGCAGCACGGGACTAGCGGGAGGGCGGGACGAGCAGTACTTC
-	TRBJ1-4	TRBV6-5	many	CASSNLAGADEKLFF	TGTGCCAGCAGTAACCTGGCGGGTGCAGACGAAAAACTGTTTTTT
-	TRBJ1-1	TRBV29-1	-	CSVGGAGVTAFF	TGCAGCGTTGGCGGAGCAGGCGTTACAGCTTTCTTT
TRBD1	TRBJ1-2	TRBV6-5	few	CASRPRTGTRGYTF	TGTGCGAGCAGACCCCGGACAGGGACGCGTGGCTACACCTTC
TRBD2	TRBJ2-2	TRBV12-3/TRBV12-4	few	CASSLPSGSTGELFF	TGTGCCAGCAGTCTTCCTAGCGGGAGCACCGGGGAGCTGTTTTTT
-	TRBJ1-3	TRBV2	many	CASSETVSGNTIYF	TGTGCCAGCAGTGAGACAGTCTCTGGAAACACCATATATTTT
-	TRBJ1-1	TRBV7-2	many	CASSLVFGAFF	TGTGCCAGCAGCTTAGTTTTTGGGGCTTTCTTT
-	TRBJ2-1	TRBV6-1	-	CASSAYAGALAGLEQFF	TGTGCCAGCAGTGCCTATGCCGGCGCCTTAGCTGGTTTAGAGCAGTTCTTC
-	TRBJ2-1	TRBV7-2	many	CASSFGGNNEQFF	TGTGCCAGCAGCTTCGGAGGGAACAATGAGCAGTTCTTC
-	TRBJ2-5	TRBV12-3/TRBV12-4	few	CASSLDSRGGETQYF	TGTGCCAGCAGTTTGGATTCCCGGGGTGGAGAGACCCAGTACTTC
TRBD1	TRBJ2-1	TRBV10-3	few	CAISERGGQGVNHEQFF	TGTGCCATCAGTGAACGGGGCGGACAGGGGGTAAACCATGAGCAGTTCTTC